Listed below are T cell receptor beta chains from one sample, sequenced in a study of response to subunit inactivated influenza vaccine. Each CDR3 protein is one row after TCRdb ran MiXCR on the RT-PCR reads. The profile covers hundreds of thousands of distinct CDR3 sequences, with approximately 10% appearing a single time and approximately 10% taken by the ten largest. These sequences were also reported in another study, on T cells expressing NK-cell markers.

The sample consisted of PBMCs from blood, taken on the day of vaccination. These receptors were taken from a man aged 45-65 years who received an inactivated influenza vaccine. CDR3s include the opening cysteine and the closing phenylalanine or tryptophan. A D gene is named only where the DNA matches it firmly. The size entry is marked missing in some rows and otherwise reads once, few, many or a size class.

cdr3_aa: CSARDGVRQNIQYF
cdr3_nt: TGCAGTGCTAGAGATGGGGTACGCCAAAACATTCAGTACTTC
clone_size: few
v_call: TRBV20-1
j_call: TRBJ2-4
d_call: -
cdr3_length: 14

cdr3_aa: CASSRGLAGFGYEQYF
cdr3_nt: TGTGCCAGCAGCAGGGGACTAGCGGGATTCGGCTACGAGCAGTACTTC
clone_size: -
v_call: TRBV7-2
j_call: TRBJ2-7
d_call: TRBD2
cdr3_length: 16

cdr3_aa: CASSQDFPGGREKLFF
cdr3_nt: TGTGCCAGCAGCCAAGATTTCCCAGGGGGACGGGAAAAACTGTTTTTT
clone_size: -
v_call: TRBV4-2
j_call: TRBJ1-4
d_call: TRBD1
cdr3_length: 16

cdr3_aa: CATSAPSGVTDTQYF
cdr3_nt: TGTGCCACCTCGGCCCCTAGCGGGGTAACAGATACGCAGTATTTT
clone_size: few
v_call: TRBV10-3
j_call: TRBJ2-3
d_call: TRBD2
cdr3_length: 15

cdr3_aa: CASSRGPPYEQYF
cdr3_nt: TGTGCCAGCAGTCGGGGGCCCCCGTACGAGCAGTACTTC
clone_size: once
v_call: TRBV27
j_call: TRBJ2-7
d_call: -
cdr3_length: 13

cdr3_aa: CASSPTGFGRETQYF
cdr3_nt: TGTGCCAGCAGCCCGACAGGGTTTGGTCGGGAGACCCAGTACTTC
clone_size: -
v_call: TRBV6-1
j_call: TRBJ2-5
d_call: TRBD1
cdr3_length: 15

cdr3_aa: CSAGDNEQFF
cdr3_nt: TGCAGCGCCGGGGACAATGAGCAGTTCTTC
clone_size: few
v_call: TRBV29-1
j_call: TRBJ2-1
d_call: -
cdr3_length: 10

cdr3_aa: CASSHQRGGRTNEQFF
cdr3_nt: TGTGCCAGCAGCCATCAGCGGGGGGGCCGGACCAATGAGCAGTTCTTC
clone_size: -
v_call: TRBV4-2
j_call: TRBJ2-1
d_call: TRBD2
cdr3_length: 16

cdr3_aa: CASSLMQGQETQYF
cdr3_nt: TGTGCCAGCAGCTTAATGCAGGGCCAAGAGACCCAGTACTTC
clone_size: -
v_call: TRBV7-9
j_call: TRBJ2-5
d_call: -
cdr3_length: 14

cdr3_aa: CSARGQNQPQHF
cdr3_nt: TGCAGTGCTAGGGGACAGAATCAGCCCCAGCATTTT
clone_size: many
v_call: TRBV20-1
j_call: TRBJ1-5
d_call: TRBD1
cdr3_length: 12

cdr3_aa: CASSLAPGSSGELFF
cdr3_nt: TGCGCCAGCAGCTTGGCCCCGGGGTCCAGCGGGGAGCTGTTTTTT
clone_size: -
v_call: TRBV5-1
j_call: TRBJ2-2
d_call: -
cdr3_length: 15

cdr3_aa: CASSLFTGNEQYF
cdr3_nt: TGTGCCAGCAGCTTATTCACAGGGAACGAGCAGTACTTC
clone_size: many
v_call: TRBV7-2
j_call: TRBJ2-7
d_call: -
cdr3_length: 13

cdr3_aa: CASSGNGRRGPADTQYF
cdr3_nt: TGTGCCAGCAGTGGTAATGGGAGACGGGGACCCGCAGATACGCAGTATTTT
clone_size: few
v_call: TRBV2
j_call: TRBJ2-3
d_call: -
cdr3_length: 17

cdr3_aa: CASSQGTSITGELFF
cdr3_nt: TGTGCCAGCAGCCAAGGGACTAGTATCACCGGGGAGCTGTTTTTT
clone_size: few
v_call: TRBV3-1
j_call: TRBJ2-2
d_call: TRBD2
cdr3_length: 15

cdr3_aa: CASRLWNNQPQHF
cdr3_nt: TGTGCCAGCAGACTCTGGAACAATCAGCCCCAGCATTTT
clone_size: -
v_call: TRBV5-6
j_call: TRBJ1-5
d_call: -
cdr3_length: 13

cdr3_aa: CASSQDPGTISGKVFF
cdr3_nt: TGCGCCAGCAGCCAAGATCCCGGGACTATCTCAGGGAAGGTGTTTTTT
clone_size: -
v_call: TRBV4-1
j_call: TRBJ2-2
d_call: TRBD2
cdr3_length: 16

cdr3_aa: CASSLVGSEAFF
cdr3_nt: TGTGCCAGCAGTTTAGTGGGGTCTGAAGCTTTCTTT
clone_size: many
v_call: TRBV12-3/TRBV12-4
j_call: TRBJ1-1
d_call: -
cdr3_length: 12

cdr3_aa: CASSLINLEGDEQYF
cdr3_nt: TGTGCCAGCAGCTTAATAAATCTGGAGGGGGACGAGCAGTACTTC
clone_size: few
v_call: TRBV7-8
j_call: TRBJ2-7
d_call: -
cdr3_length: 15

cdr3_aa: CASSPEYRTRTSGTGEQFF
cdr3_nt: TGCGCCAGCAGCCCCGAGTATAGGACTAGGACTAGCGGGACCGGTGAGCAGTTCTTC
clone_size: -
v_call: TRBV4-3
j_call: TRBJ2-1
d_call: TRBD2
cdr3_length: 19

cdr3_aa: CASSQVGPEDGYTF
cdr3_nt: TGTGCCAGCAGCCAAGTTGGCCCGGAGGATGGCTACACCTTC
clone_size: -
v_call: TRBV4-2
j_call: TRBJ1-2
d_call: -
cdr3_length: 14

cdr3_aa: CAISELADTDTQYF
cdr3_nt: TGTGCCATCAGTGAACTAGCGGACACAGATACGCAGTATTTT
clone_size: -
v_call: TRBV10-3
j_call: TRBJ2-3
d_call: TRBD2
cdr3_length: 14

cdr3_aa: CASSQTGKANTGELFF
cdr3_nt: TGTGCCAGCAGCCAGACAGGGAAGGCGAACACCGGGGAGCTGTTTTTT
clone_size: few
v_call: TRBV7-3
j_call: TRBJ2-2
d_call: TRBD1
cdr3_length: 16

cdr3_aa: CASRANRASGANVLTF
cdr3_nt: TGTGCCAGCAGAGCTAACAGGGCCTCAGGGGCCAACGTCCTGACTTTC
clone_size: few
v_call: TRBV2
j_call: TRBJ2-6
d_call: -
cdr3_length: 16

cdr3_aa: CASRSQGASGELFF
cdr3_nt: TGTGCCAGCAGGTCACAGGGGGCAAGCGGGGAGCTGTTTTTT
clone_size: -
v_call: TRBV4-2
j_call: TRBJ2-2
d_call: TRBD1
cdr3_length: 14

cdr3_aa: CASSFVGVTTTGELFF
cdr3_nt: TGTGCCAGCAGCTTTGTGGGGGTTACGACCACCGGGGAGCTGTTTTTT
clone_size: -
v_call: TRBV5-6
j_call: TRBJ2-2
d_call: -
cdr3_length: 16

cdr3_aa: CASSPGLPGEQYF
cdr3_nt: TGTGCCAGCAGCCCCGGACTACCCGGCGAGCAGTACTTC
clone_size: -
v_call: TRBV4-2
j_call: TRBJ2-7
d_call: -
cdr3_length: 13

cdr3_aa: CASRGGGTYEQYF
cdr3_nt: TGTGCCAGCAGGGGGGGGGGAACCTACGAGCAGTACTTC
clone_size: few
v_call: TRBV12-3/TRBV12-4
j_call: TRBJ2-7
d_call: TRBD2
cdr3_length: 13

cdr3_aa: CASSYVRGQGTEYSNQPQHF
cdr3_nt: TGTGCCAGCAGTTATGTTCGGGGCCAGGGGACAGAATATAGCAATCAGCCCCAGCATTTT
clone_size: -
v_call: TRBV6-2/TRBV6-3
j_call: TRBJ1-5
d_call: TRBD1
cdr3_length: 20

cdr3_aa: CASSLQGGLTGELFF
cdr3_nt: TGTGCCAGCAGCTTACAGGGGGGACTCACCGGGGAGCTGTTTTTT
clone_size: -
v_call: TRBV7-6
j_call: TRBJ2-2
d_call: -
cdr3_length: 15